This T cell receptor beta chain appears in the sequencing data of a study of blood T cell repertoires in COVID-19. Study as a whole: Sites across the United States, Italy and Spain contributed samples from acute and convalescent COVID-19. The cDNA or gDNA used as material had been derived from T cells, B-cell-depleted T cells, or PBMCs.

Germline V gene data show CDR1 as MGHDK and CDR2 as SYGVNS. The CDR3 length is 15 residues. The V gene end was trimmed by 4 bases and the J gene end by 4 bases; junction bases not matched to a gene: 4. Original methodology: Counts of nucleated cells, estimated from reference gene primer amplification, were obtained. The assay was immunoSEQ multiplex PCR, and TCRdb's table has in-frame clones only and misses some. Clonal size and the V and J genes are those of that table, whereas D and trimming came from the DNA. The profile shows about 70,000 clones, around nine tenths of them singletons. The specimen was peripheral blood. The TCR sequence derives from a woman aged 60-75 years with acute or convalescent COVID-19. The rearrangement uses TRBV25-1 and TRBJ2-5, with 12 bases lining up with TRBD1. The DNA of the CDR3 is TGTGCCAGCAGTGTGGGGACAGGGGGCCTAGAGACCCAGTACTTC. As protein: CASSVGTGGLETQYF.